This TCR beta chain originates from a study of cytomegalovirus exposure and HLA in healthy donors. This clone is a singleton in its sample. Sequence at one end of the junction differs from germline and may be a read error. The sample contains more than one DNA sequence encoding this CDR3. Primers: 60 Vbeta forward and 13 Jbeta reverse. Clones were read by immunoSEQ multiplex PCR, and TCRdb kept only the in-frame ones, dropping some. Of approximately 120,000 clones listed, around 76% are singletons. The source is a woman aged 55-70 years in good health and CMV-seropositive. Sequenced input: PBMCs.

For the CDR3, the DNA is TGTGCCAGTAGTGAAGTCGCGTGGGAGCGGCCCGACACCGGGGAGCTGTTTTTT. Its protein is CASSEVAWERPDTGELFF. The gene calls are TRBV6-1 and TRBJ2-2; D is perhaps TRBD2 (5 bases). The CDR3 is 18 amino acids. Germline assignment: CDR1 MNHNS and CDR2 SASEGT.